This TCR beta chain derives from a study of blood T cell repertoires in COVID-19. Some clones are missing from TCRdb's copy, which holds only in-frame ones; the method was immunoSEQ multiplex PCR. The sample contains about 370,000 clones, 85% to 90% of which appear only once. The CDR3 has 14 residues. CDR1 is LNHDA, CDR2 SQIVND, per germline (reference sequence). With V trimmed by 3 bases and J by 7 bases, 0 bases remained unmatched. This TCR was recovered from a man aged 18 to 30 who had recovered from COVID-19. This chain joins TRBV19 and TRBJ1-6; TRBD1 agrees at 10 bases. Source material: PBMCs or T cells enriched from blood (not recorded which). CDR3 residues: CASSMDRGNSPLHF. DNA for the CDR3: TGTGCCAGTAGTATGGACAGGGGGAATTCACCCCTCCACTTT.